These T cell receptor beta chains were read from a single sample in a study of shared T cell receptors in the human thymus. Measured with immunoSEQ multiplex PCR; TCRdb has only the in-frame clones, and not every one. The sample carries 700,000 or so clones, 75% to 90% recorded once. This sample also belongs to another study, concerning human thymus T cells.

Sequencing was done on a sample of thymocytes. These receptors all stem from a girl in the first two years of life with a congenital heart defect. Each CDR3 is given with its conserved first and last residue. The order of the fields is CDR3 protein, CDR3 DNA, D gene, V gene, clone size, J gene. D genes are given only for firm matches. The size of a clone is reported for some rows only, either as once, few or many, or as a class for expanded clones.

CDR3 protein: CAWRVLGLAGNTGELFF
CDR3 DNA: TGTGCCTGGAGGGTACTCGGACTAGCGGGTAACACCGGGGAGCTGTTTTTT
D gene: TRBD2
V gene: TRBV30
clone size: -
J gene: TRBJ2-2

CDR3 protein: CANKLQGTPLGPYEQYF
CDR3 DNA: TGTGCCAACAAGTTACAGGGGACCCCACTCGGACCTTACGAGCAGTACTTC
D gene: TRBD1
V gene: TRBV2
clone size: -
J gene: TRBJ2-7

CDR3 protein: CASSSIGGLREQFF
CDR3 DNA: TGTGCCAGCAGCTCCATCGGGGGACTCAGAGAGCAGTTCTTC
D gene: -
V gene: TRBV7-6
clone size: -
J gene: TRBJ2-1

CDR3 protein: CASSQGARGQPQHF
CDR3 DNA: TGTGCCAGCAGCCAGGGGGCGCGAGGTCAGCCCCAGCATTTT
D gene: TRBD1
V gene: TRBV7-2
clone size: once
J gene: TRBJ1-5

CDR3 protein: CASRPGGWEQYF
CDR3 DNA: TGTGCAAGTCGCCCCGGGGGGTGGGAGCAGTACTTC
D gene: -
V gene: TRBV12-2
clone size: -
J gene: TRBJ2-7

CDR3 protein: CASGLVRQAEQYF
CDR3 DNA: TGTGCTAGTGGTTTGGTACGACAGGCCGAGCAGTACTTC
D gene: -
V gene: TRBV12-5
clone size: -
J gene: TRBJ2-7

CDR3 protein: CASSHSGTVRSEWVYEQYF
CDR3 DNA: TGCGCCAGCAGCCATTCGGGGACAGTACGTTCTGAGTGGGTCTACGAGCAGTACTTC
D gene: TRBD1
V gene: TRBV5-1
clone size: -
J gene: TRBJ2-7

CDR3 protein: CASTTRTGVNIQYF
CDR3 DNA: TGTGCCAGCACCACCCGGACAGGGGTTAACATTCAGTACTTC
D gene: TRBD1
V gene: TRBV6-1
clone size: -
J gene: TRBJ2-4

CDR3 protein: CASSDSNGGTGGHYGYTF
CDR3 DNA: TGTGCCAGCAGTGACTCGAACGGGGGGACAGGGGGCCACTATGGCTACACCTTC
D gene: TRBD1
V gene: TRBV6-4
clone size: -
J gene: TRBJ1-2

CDR3 protein: CASSQEEGARRTAEQYF
CDR3 DNA: TGCGCCAGCAGCCAAGAAGAGGGAGCGAGAAGAACGGCCGAGCAGTACTTC
D gene: -
V gene: TRBV4-3
clone size: -
J gene: TRBJ2-7

CDR3 protein: CASKKSGLAGSDSTDTQYF
CDR3 DNA: TGCGCCAGCAAAAAATCGGGTCTAGCGGGGTCCGATAGCACAGATACGCAGTATTTT
D gene: TRBD2
V gene: TRBV5-1
clone size: -
J gene: TRBJ2-3

CDR3 protein: CASSHSQFGTQYF
CDR3 DNA: TGCGCCAGCAGCCACTCCCAGTTTGGTACGCAGTATTTT
D gene: -
V gene: TRBV4-3
clone size: -
J gene: TRBJ2-3

CDR3 protein: CAWMRYTEAFF
CDR3 DNA: TGTGCCTGGATGAGATACACTGAAGCTTTCTTT
D gene: -
V gene: TRBV30
clone size: -
J gene: TRBJ1-1

CDR3 protein: CASRAVAGTEAFF
CDR3 DNA: TGTGCCAGCAGAGCGGTGGCGGGGACTGAAGCTTTCTTT
D gene: -
V gene: TRBV2
clone size: -
J gene: TRBJ1-1

CDR3 protein: CASSIAGNYGYTF
CDR3 DNA: TGTGCCAGTAGTATCGCGGGGAACTATGGCTACACCTTC
D gene: -
V gene: TRBV19
clone size: -
J gene: TRBJ1-2

CDR3 protein: CASSLTSGGREDTQYF
CDR3 DNA: TGTGCCAGCAGCCTGACTAGCGGGGGGCGTGAAGATACGCAGTATTTT
D gene: TRBD2
V gene: TRBV6-6
clone size: -
J gene: TRBJ2-3

CDR3 protein: CASSPVGLARSYNEQFF
CDR3 DNA: TGTGCCAGCAGCCCTGTAGGACTAGCGCGGTCCTACAATGAGCAGTTCTTC
D gene: TRBD2
V gene: TRBV14
clone size: -
J gene: TRBJ2-1

CDR3 protein: CASSKRAYLATNEKLFF
CDR3 DNA: TGTGCCAGCAGTAAGCGGGCCTACCTTGCAACTAATGAAAAACTGTTTTTT
D gene: -
V gene: TRBV14
clone size: -
J gene: TRBJ1-4

CDR3 protein: CASSDGTGWRTGELFF
CDR3 DNA: TGTGCCAGCAGTGATGGGACAGGATGGCGGACCGGGGAGCTGTTTTTT
D gene: TRBD1
V gene: TRBV6-1
clone size: -
J gene: TRBJ2-2

CDR3 protein: CATGGTGDWDTEAFF
CDR3 DNA: TGTGCCACGGGGGGGACAGGGGATTGGGACACTGAAGCTTTCTTT
D gene: TRBD1
V gene: TRBV28
clone size: -
J gene: TRBJ1-1

CDR3 protein: CATSRVPLVPGTGCGYTF
CDR3 DNA: TGTGCCACCAGCAGAGTTCCCCTCGTCCCGGGGACAGGGTGTGGCTACACCTTC
D gene: TRBD1
V gene: TRBV15
clone size: -
J gene: TRBJ1-2

CDR3 protein: CASSDSRSGDTEAFF
CDR3 DNA: TGTGCCAGCAGTGACTCGAGGTCAGGGGACACTGAAGCTTTCTTT
D gene: -
V gene: TRBV6-4
clone size: -
J gene: TRBJ1-1

CDR3 protein: CASSQELGGPQETQYF
CDR3 DNA: TGTGCCAGCAGCCAAGAACTTGGCGGGCCCCAAGAGACCCAGTACTTC
D gene: -
V gene: TRBV14
clone size: once
J gene: TRBJ2-5

CDR3 protein: CASSFGRAYGYTF
CDR3 DNA: TGTGCCAGCAGTTTTGGGAGGGCCTATGGCTACACCTTC
D gene: -
V gene: TRBV27
clone size: -
J gene: TRBJ1-2

CDR3 protein: CASSLATVGEANEKLFF
CDR3 DNA: TGTGCCAGCAGCTTAGCTACCGTGGGGGAGGCTAATGAAAAACTGTTTTTT
D gene: -
V gene: TRBV7-2
clone size: -
J gene: TRBJ1-4

CDR3 protein: CSANRGGYTF
CDR3 DNA: TGCAGTGCTAACAGGGGGGGCTACACCTTC
D gene: TRBD1
V gene: TRBV20-1
clone size: -
J gene: TRBJ1-2

CDR3 protein: CASSAIQQGNNEQFF
CDR3 DNA: TGTGCCAGCAGTGCAATCCAACAGGGGAACAATGAGCAGTTCTTC
D gene: TRBD1
V gene: TRBV27
clone size: -
J gene: TRBJ2-1

CDR3 protein: CASSQNRGRIISSPLHF
CDR3 DNA: TGTGCCAGCAGCCAGAACAGGGGGCGGATCATCAGTTCACCCCTCCACTTT
D gene: TRBD1
V gene: TRBV27
clone size: -
J gene: TRBJ1-6